This T cell receptor beta chain emerged from a study of a mutant IDH1 vaccine in newly diagnosed glioma. Study information: Averaging around 42 years of age, treated patients were about 60% male and 37.5% female.

Produced via immunoSEQ multiplex PCR; TCRdb's table is partial and in-frame only. This table has some 80,000 clones, approximately 85% appearing once. The CDR3 length is 14 residues. Germline values: CDR1 SGHTA, CDR2 FQGNSA. V dropped 5 bases and J dropped 8 bases, with 16 bases sitting between them. As for this clone: Its matching antigen is unknown.

Indicated time point: week 23, last vaccination. In every dose of vaccine, 300 ug of mutant IDH1 20-mer peptide was given alongside topical imiquimod. The chain couples TRBV7-2 to TRBJ2-1; D tentatively fits TRBD1 or TRBD2 (5 bases each). The receptor was isolated from a woman aged 45 to 65 with glioma. Here the sequenced sample was PBMCs, taken from a glioma patient whose treatment included an IDH1 peptide vaccine. In DNA, the CDR3 is TGTGCCAGCAGCGCCCTGTTCTGGGACGATGAGCAGTTCTTC. This sequence encodes CASSALFWDDEQFF.